This T cell receptor (beta chain) is drawn from a study of vaccination and CD4 T cells after COVID-19. Study in general: Convalescent donors totaled six males and four females, including two who were Hispanic.

About this clonotype: Its specificity is not known. At one end the junction does not follow the germline gene, possibly because of a read error.

The CDR3 totals 13 residues. Germline CDR1 SGHVS, CDR2 FQNEAQ. Study outcomes and limitations: It was observed that, in convalescent patients, a median approximately 86% of reactive clones arose only post-vaccination.

Cultured CD4+ T cell DNA was sequenced using the Oncomine TCR Beta short-read assay. TCRdb processed the PCR reads anew with MiXCR; each CDR3 protein has one entry. The table has several thousand distinct CDR3 sequences, around three quarters seen once. Treatment: approximately 10-day PBMC culture with coronavirus spike peptide pools or control peptides (ViraFEST assay). IL-2 at 10 IU/ml and peptide pools at about 9.5 ug/ml were added to PBMCs cultured at a few million per well. Specimen: CD4+ T cells from blood, cultured in vitro. The clonotype comes from a human donor who had recovered from COVID-19. The rearrangement uses TRBV7-8 and TRBJ2-7, with TRBD2 matching over 11 bases. The DNA for the CDR3 is TGTGCCAGCAGCCTAGCGGGAGGTGACGAGCAGTACTTC. As protein: CASSLAGGDEQYF.